This T cell receptor beta chain was obtained from a study of regulatory T cells in long-lasting Graves disease. The time point is: newly diagnosed GD, antithyroid drugs for less than 3 months. RNA from PBMCs was the source of the TCR library. Germline V CDR1 and CDR2: KGHSH, LQKENI. V was clipped by 3 bases and J by 8 bases; unmatched bases: 5. The CDR3 covers 14 residues. Combining iRepertoire HTBI primers with Arm-PCR of CDR3 regions, the authors built TCR beta libraries. TCRdb reprocessed the multiplex PCR reads via MiXCR and lists one record per CDR3 protein. The repertoire holds a few hundred thousand distinct CDR3 sequences, approximately 14% seen once, with approximately 15% in the top ten. Another study also made use of these data, one on T cells in Graves' hyperthyroidism and ophthalmopathy. That study reports: Calling Graves' hyperthyroidism stable meant ophthalmopathy did not progress within 18 months.

J is TRBJ1-4 and V is TRBV18; TRBD1 matches 8 bases. This receptor was identified in a woman in her forties or fifties with Graves disease. Sequenced here: peripheral blood mononuclear cells (PBMCs), sampled at new diagnosis, from a patient treated with antithyroid drugs. The CDR3 region has the DNA TGTGCCAGCTCACCGGGACAGGTCTACGAAAAACTGTTTTTT. Its translation is CASSPGQVYEKLFF.